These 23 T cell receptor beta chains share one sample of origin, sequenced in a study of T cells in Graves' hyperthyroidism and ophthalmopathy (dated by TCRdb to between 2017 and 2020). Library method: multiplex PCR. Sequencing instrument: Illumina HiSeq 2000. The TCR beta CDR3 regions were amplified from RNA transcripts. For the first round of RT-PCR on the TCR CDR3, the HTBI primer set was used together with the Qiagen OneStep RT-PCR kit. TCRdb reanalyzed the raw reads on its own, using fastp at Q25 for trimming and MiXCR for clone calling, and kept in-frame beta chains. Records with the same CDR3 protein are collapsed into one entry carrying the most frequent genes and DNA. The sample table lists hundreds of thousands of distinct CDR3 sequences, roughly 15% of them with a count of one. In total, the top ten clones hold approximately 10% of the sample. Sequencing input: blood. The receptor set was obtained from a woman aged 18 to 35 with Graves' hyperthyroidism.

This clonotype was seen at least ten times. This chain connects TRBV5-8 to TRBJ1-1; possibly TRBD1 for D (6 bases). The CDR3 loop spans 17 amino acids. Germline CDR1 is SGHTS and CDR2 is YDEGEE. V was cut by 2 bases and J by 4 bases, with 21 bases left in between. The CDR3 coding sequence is TGTGCCAGCAGCTTAAGGGGGAATGCCTTAAGGGGCACTGAAGCTTTCTTT. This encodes CASSLRGNALRGTEAFF.

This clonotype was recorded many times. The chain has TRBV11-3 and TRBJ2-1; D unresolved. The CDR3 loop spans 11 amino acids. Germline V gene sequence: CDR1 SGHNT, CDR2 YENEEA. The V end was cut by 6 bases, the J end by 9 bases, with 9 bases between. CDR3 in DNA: TGTGCCAGCAGTATCGCCCGTGAGCAGTTCTTC. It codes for CASSIAREQFF.

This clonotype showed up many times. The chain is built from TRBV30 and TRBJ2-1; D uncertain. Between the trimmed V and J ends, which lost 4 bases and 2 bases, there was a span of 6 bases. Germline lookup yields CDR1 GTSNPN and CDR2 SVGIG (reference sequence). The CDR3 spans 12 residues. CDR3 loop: CAWTYAYNEQFF. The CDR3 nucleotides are TGTGCCTGGACCTACGCCTACAATGAGCAGTTCTTC. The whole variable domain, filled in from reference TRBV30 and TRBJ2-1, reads SQTIHQWPATLVQPVGSPLSLECTVEGTSNPNLYWYRQAAGRGLQLLFYSVGIGQISSEVPQNLSASRPQDRQFILSSKKLLLSDSGFYLCAWTYAYNEQFFGPGTRLTVL.

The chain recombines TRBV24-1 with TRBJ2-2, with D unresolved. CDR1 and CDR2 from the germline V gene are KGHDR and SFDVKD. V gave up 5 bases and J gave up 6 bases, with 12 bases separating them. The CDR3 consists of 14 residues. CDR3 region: CATSALGSAGELFF. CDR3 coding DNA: TGTGCCACCAGTGCCCTAGGTTCTGCCGGGGAGCTGTTTTTT.

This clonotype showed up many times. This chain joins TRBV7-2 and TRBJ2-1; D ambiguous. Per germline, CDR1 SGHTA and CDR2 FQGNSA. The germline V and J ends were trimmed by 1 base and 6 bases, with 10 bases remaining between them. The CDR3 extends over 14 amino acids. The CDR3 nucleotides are TGTGCCAGCAGCTTAGAAATGGGAAGCAATGAGCAGTTCTTC. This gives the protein CASSLEMGSNEQFF.

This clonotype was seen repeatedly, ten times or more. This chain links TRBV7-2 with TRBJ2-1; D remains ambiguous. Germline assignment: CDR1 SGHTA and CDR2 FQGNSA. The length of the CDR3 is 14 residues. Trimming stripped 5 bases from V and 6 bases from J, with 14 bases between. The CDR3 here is CASSRYLSGNEQFF. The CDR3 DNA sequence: TGTGCCAGCAGCCGATACCTTTCCGGCAATGAGCAGTTCTTC.

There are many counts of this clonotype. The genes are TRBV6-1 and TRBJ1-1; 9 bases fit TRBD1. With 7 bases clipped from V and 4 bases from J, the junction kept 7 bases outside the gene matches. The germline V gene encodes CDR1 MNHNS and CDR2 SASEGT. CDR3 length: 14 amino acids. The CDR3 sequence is CASTRDRVFTEAFF. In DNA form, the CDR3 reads TGTGCCAGCACCCGGGACAGGGTTTTCACTGAAGCTTTCTTT.

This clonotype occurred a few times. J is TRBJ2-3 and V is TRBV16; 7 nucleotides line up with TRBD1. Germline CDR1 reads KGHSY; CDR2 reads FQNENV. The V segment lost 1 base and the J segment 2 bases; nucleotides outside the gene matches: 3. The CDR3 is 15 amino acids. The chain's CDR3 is CASSQLGTDTDTQYF. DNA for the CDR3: TGTGCCAGCAGCCAATTGGGGACAGACACAGATACGCAGTATTTT.

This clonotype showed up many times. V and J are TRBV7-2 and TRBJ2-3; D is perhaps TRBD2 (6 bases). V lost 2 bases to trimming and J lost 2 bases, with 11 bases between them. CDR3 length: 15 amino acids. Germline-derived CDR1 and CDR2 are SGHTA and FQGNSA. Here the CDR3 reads CASSLSRTTTDTQYF. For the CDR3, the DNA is TGTGCCAGCAGCTTAAGTCGGACTACCACAGATACGCAGTATTTT.

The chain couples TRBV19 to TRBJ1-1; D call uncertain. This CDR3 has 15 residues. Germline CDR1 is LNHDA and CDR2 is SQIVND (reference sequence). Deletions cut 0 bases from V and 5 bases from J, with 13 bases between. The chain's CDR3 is CASSIDHGITTEAFF. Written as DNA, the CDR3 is TGTGCCAGTAGTATAGATCATGGGATAACAACTGAAGCTTTCTTT. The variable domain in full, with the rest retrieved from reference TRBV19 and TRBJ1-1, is DGGITQSPKYLFRKEGQNVTLSCEQNLNHDAMYWYRQDPGQGLRLIYYSQIVNDFQKGDIAEGYSVSREKKESFPLTVTSAQKNPTAFYLCASSIDHGITTEAFFGQGTRLTVV.

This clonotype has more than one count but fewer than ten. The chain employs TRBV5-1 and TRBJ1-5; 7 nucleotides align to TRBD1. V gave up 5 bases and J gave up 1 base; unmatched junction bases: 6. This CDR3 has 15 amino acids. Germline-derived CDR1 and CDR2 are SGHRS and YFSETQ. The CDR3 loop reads CASRPTGKSNQPQHF. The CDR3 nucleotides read TGCGCCAGCAGGCCGACAGGGAAGAGCAATCAGCCCCAGCATTTT.

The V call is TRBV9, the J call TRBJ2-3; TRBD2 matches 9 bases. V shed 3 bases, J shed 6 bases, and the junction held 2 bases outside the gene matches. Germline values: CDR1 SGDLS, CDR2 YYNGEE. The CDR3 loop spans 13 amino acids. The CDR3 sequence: CASSASGMDTQYF. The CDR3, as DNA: TGTGCCAGCAGCGCTAGCGGGATGGATACGCAGTATTTT.

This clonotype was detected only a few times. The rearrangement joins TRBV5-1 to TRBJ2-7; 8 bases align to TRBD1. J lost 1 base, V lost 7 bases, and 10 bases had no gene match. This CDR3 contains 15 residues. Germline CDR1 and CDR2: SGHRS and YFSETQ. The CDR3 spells CASGVGRTGSYEQYF. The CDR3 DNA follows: TGCGCCAGCGGGGTTGGGCGGACAGGGTCCTACGAGCAGTACTTC.

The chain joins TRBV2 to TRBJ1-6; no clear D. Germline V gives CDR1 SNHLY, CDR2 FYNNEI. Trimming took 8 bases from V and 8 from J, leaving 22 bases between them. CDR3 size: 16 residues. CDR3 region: CASRRSREPLDSPLHF. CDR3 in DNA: TGTGCCAGCCGCCGCTCGAGGGAACCACTGGATTCACCCCTCCACTTT. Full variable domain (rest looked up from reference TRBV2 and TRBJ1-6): EPEVTQTPSHQVTQMGQEVILRCVPISNHLYFYWYRQILGQKVEFLVSFYNNEISEKSEIFDDQFSVERPDGSNFTLKIRSTKLEDSAMYFCASRRSREPLDSPLHFGNGTRLTVT.

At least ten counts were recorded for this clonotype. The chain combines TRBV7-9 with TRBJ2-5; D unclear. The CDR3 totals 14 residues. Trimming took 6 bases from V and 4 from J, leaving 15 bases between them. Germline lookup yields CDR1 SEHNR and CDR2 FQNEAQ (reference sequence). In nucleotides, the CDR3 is TGTGCCAGCAGGGCACCCCCGCCAGGAGAGACCCAGTACTTC. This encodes CASRAPPPGETQYF.

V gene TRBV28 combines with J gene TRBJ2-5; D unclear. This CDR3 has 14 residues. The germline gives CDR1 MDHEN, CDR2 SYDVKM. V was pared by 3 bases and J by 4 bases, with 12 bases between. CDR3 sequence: CASSFYGSRETQYF. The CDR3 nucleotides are TGTGCCAGCAGTTTCTACGGGTCTCGAGAGACCCAGTACTTC.

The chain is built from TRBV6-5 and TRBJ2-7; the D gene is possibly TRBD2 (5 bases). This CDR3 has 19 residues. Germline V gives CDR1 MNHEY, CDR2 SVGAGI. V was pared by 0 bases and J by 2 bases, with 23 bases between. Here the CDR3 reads CASSYSRASLQTDPYEQYF. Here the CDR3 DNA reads TGTGCCAGCAGTTACTCGAGGGCTAGTCTCCAAACAGATCCCTACGAGCAGTACTTC.

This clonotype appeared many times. The CDR3: CASSDSQASTDTQYF. CDR3 bases: TGTGCCAGCAGTGATTCTCAAGCTAGCACAGATACGCAGTATTTT. V is TRBV2 and J is TRBJ2-3; D unresolved. The CDR3 is made up of 15 amino acids. Trimming stripped 3 bases from V and 0 bases from J, with 10 bases between. CDR1 is SNHLY, CDR2 FYNNEI, per germline.

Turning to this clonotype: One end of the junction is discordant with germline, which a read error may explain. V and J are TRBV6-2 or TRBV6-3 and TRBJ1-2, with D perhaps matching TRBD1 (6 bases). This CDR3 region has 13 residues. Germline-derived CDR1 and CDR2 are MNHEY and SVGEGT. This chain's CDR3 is CASSYSKGDLLAF. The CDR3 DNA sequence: TGTGCCAGCAGTTACTCGAAGGGGGATTTGTTGGCCTTC.

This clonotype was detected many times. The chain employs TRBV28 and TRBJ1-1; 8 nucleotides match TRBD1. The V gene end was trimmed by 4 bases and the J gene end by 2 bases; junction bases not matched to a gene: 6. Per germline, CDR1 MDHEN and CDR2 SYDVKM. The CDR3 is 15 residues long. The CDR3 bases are TGTGCCAGCAGTTCACACGGACAGGGTAACACTGAAGCTTTCTTT. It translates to CASSSHGQGNTEAFF.

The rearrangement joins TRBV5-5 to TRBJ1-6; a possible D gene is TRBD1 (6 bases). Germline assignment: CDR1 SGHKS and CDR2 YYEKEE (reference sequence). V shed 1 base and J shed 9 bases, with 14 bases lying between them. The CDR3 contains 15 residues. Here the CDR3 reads CASSLMGAPGSPLHF. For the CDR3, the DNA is TGTGCCAGCAGCTTGATGGGGGCGCCCGGTTCACCCCTCCACTTT.

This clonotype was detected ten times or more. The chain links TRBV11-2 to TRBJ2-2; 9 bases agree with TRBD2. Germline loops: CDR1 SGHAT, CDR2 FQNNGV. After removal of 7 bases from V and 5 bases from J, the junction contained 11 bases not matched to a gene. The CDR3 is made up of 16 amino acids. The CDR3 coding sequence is TGTGCCAGCACCAGACTAGCGGAAGGCGCTACCGGGGAGCTGTTTTTT. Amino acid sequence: CASTRLAEGATGELFF.

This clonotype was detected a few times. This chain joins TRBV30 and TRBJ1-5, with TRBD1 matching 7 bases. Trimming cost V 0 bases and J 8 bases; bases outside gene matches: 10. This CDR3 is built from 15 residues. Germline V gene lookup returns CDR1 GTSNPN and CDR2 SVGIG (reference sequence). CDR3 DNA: TGTGCCTGGAGTGTACCCGACAGGGACCCTGAGCCCCAGCATTTT. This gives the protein CAWSVPDRDPEPQHF.